The T cell receptor beta chain described here comes from a study of blood T cell repertoires in COVID-19. Study information: Samples came from the United States, Italy and Spain, spanning acute and convalescent COVID-19. In each case, the material was cDNA or gDNA derived from T cells, B-cell-depleted T cells, or PBMCs.

The sample holds a few counts of this clone. The germline gives CDR1 SGHTA, CDR2 FQGNSA. Between the trimmed V and J ends, which lost 1 base and 1 base, there was a span of 11 bases. CDR3 length equals 15 residues. In the authors' workflow: Scientists estimated how many nucleated cells there were by amplifying reference gene primers. Here immunoSEQ multiplex PCR was the method, and the copy in TCRdb shows in-frame clones only, minus some. The V and J calls and clone size were taken over from that table, and D and trimming were inferred from the DNA. The table lists tens of thousands of clones, roughly 70% of them singletons.

The chain joins TRBV7-2 to TRBJ2-7, with D possibly being TRBD1 (5 bases). The sequence derives from a woman aged 60-75 years in a cohort sampled during active or convalescent COVID-19. Specimen: peripheral blood. This CDR3 is CASSLEGVRSYEQYF. DNA of the CDR3: TGTGCCAGCAGCTTAGAAGGGGTTCGTTCCTACGAGCAGTACTTC.